This T cell receptor beta chain was observed in a study of siplizumab effects on memory and regulatory T cells. Germline loops: CDR1 LGHNA, CDR2 YSLEER. Between the trimmed V and J ends, which lost 0 bases and 3 bases, there was a span of 4 bases. The CDR3 consists of 13 residues. Study-wide points: Apparently key alloresponse contributors, naive T cells also seemed more diverse than memory cells. The majority of clones, roughly 80-96% of proliferating CD4+ or CD8+ clones, lacked an assignable naive or memory phenotype.

This clone occurred once. As yet, its antigen is unknown. The data were produced by immunoSEQ multiplex PCR, yet TCRdb's version contains in-frame clones alone and is incomplete. The data show roughly 100,000 clones, more than 95% seen once. What was sequenced was naive CD4+ T cells sorted from blood. This TCR was sampled from a human donor in good health. This sequence joins TRBV4-3 and TRBJ2-3, with D uncertain. Here the CDR3 reads CASSQERTDTQYF. CDR3 nucleotide sequence: TGCGCCAGCAGCCAAGAAAGAACAGATACGCAGTATTTT.